The rows below give T cell receptor beta chains drawn from one sample of a study of shared clonotypes between healthy human individuals. Produced via immunoSEQ multiplex PCR; TCRdb's table is partial and in-frame only. The sample consists of 1,400,000 or so clones, about 98.5% of them appearing once. Input material: naive CD4+ T cells sorted from blood. The source is a young man in good health. CDR3s include the opening cysteine and the closing phenylalanine or tryptophan. The D gene is left open where the match is weak. Size values are once, few and many counts, or a class for expanded clones, and some rows have none.

clone_size: .
j_call: TRBJ2-3
d_call: .
v_call: TRBV5-1
cdr3_aa: CASSLLGRGADTQYF
cdr3_nt: TGCGCCAGCAGCTTGTTGGGGCGCGGAGCAGATACGCAGTATTTT

clone_size: .
j_call: TRBJ1-4
d_call: .
v_call: TRBV9
cdr3_aa: CASSGAFNEKLFF
cdr3_nt: TGTGCCAGCAGCGGTGCGTTTAATGAAAAACTGTTTTTT

clone_size: .
j_call: TRBJ2-1
d_call: .
v_call: TRBV10-3
cdr3_aa: CAISEMGVDNEQFF
cdr3_nt: TGTGCCATCAGTGAGATGGGGGTCGACAATGAGCAGTTCTTC

clone_size: .
j_call: TRBJ2-7
d_call: TRBD1
v_call: TRBV28
cdr3_aa: CASTAGQGFHEQYF
cdr3_nt: TGTGCCAGCACCGCGGGACAGGGGTTCCACGAGCAGTACTTC

clone_size: .
j_call: TRBJ2-3
d_call: .
v_call: TRBV30
cdr3_aa: CACGRPDPNTDTQYF
cdr3_nt: TGTGCCTGCGGCCGGCCCGACCCAAACACAGATACGCAGTATTTT

clone_size: .
j_call: TRBJ2-7
d_call: TRBD2
v_call: TRBV7-2
cdr3_aa: CASSLALLAGLSGEQYF
cdr3_nt: TGTGCCAGCAGCTTAGCCCTCTTAGCGGGACTATCGGGAGAGCAGTACTTC

clone_size: .
j_call: TRBJ2-1
d_call: .
v_call: TRBV9
cdr3_aa: CASSRLSSNEQFF
cdr3_nt: TGTGCCAGCTCACGTCTCTCCTCCAATGAGCAGTTCTTC

clone_size: once
j_call: TRBJ2-7
d_call: TRBD2
v_call: TRBV5-1
cdr3_aa: CASSATGLAGLGEQYF
cdr3_nt: TGCGCCAGCAGCGCCACGGGACTAGCGGGATTGGGTGAGCAGTACTTC

clone_size: .
j_call: TRBJ2-2
d_call: .
v_call: TRBV15
cdr3_aa: CATSRDRGGTGELFF
cdr3_nt: TGTGCCACCAGCAGAGATCGAGGGGGCACCGGGGAGCTGTTTTTT

clone_size: .
j_call: TRBJ2-1
d_call: TRBD2
v_call: TRBV7-7
cdr3_aa: CASSPGLAGNNEQFF
cdr3_nt: TGTGCCAGCAGCCCGGGACTAGCGGGGAACAATGAGCAGTTCTTC

clone_size: .
j_call: TRBJ2-3
d_call: .
v_call: TRBV29-1
cdr3_aa: CSAIAVTDTQYF
cdr3_nt: TGCAGCGCAATAGCGGTCACAGATACGCAGTATTTT

clone_size: few
j_call: TRBJ1-5
d_call: .
v_call: TRBV18
cdr3_aa: CASSLNGQGYSNQPQHF
cdr3_nt: TGTGCCAGCTCACTCAACGGTCAGGGTTATAGCAATCAGCCCCAGCATTTT

clone_size: .
j_call: TRBJ2-1
d_call: .
v_call: TRBV7-9
cdr3_aa: CASSLAIGLLNEQFF
cdr3_nt: TGTGCCAGCAGCTTAGCGATTGGACTTCTGAATGAGCAGTTCTTC

clone_size: .
j_call: TRBJ2-2
d_call: .
v_call: TRBV11-3
cdr3_aa: CASRLGWAGELFF
cdr3_nt: TGTGCCAGCAGGTTGGGGTGGGCCGGGGAGCTGTTTTTT

clone_size: .
j_call: TRBJ2-7
d_call: TRBD1
v_call: TRBV18
cdr3_aa: CASSPDRGPYEQYF
cdr3_nt: TGTGCCAGCTCACCGGACAGGGGACCCTACGAGCAGTACTTC

clone_size: .
j_call: TRBJ1-1
d_call: .
v_call: TRBV2
cdr3_aa: CASTGPPRTEAFF
cdr3_nt: TGTGCCAGCACGGGACCCCCACGAACTGAAGCTTTCTTT

clone_size: .
j_call: TRBJ1-5
d_call: .
v_call: TRBV9
cdr3_aa: CASSLQGDQPQHF
cdr3_nt: TGTGCCAGCAGCCTACAGGGTGACCAGCCCCAGCATTTT